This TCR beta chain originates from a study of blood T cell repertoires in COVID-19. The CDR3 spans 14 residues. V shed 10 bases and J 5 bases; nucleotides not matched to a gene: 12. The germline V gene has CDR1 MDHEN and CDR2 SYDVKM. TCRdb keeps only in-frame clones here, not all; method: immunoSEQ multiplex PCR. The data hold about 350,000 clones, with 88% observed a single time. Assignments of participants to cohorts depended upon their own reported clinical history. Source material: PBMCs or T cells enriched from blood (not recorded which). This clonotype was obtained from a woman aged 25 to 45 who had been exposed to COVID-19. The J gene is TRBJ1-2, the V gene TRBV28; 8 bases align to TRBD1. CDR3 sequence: CAIISTGEYYGYTF. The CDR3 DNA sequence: TGTGCCATCATCTCGACAGGGGAGTATTATGGCTACACCTTC.